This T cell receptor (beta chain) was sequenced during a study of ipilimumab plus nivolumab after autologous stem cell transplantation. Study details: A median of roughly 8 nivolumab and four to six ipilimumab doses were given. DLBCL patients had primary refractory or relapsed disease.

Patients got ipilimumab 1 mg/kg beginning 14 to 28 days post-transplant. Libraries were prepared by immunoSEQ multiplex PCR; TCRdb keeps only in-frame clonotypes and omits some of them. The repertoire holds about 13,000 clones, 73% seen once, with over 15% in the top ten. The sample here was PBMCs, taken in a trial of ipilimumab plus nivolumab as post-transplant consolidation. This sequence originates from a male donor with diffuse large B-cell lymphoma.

The chain's CDR3 is CASSSTSGSVNEQFF. The CDR3 DNA is TGCGCCAGCAGCTCGACTAGCGGGAGCGTCAATGAGCAGTTCTTC. J is TRBJ2-1 and V is TRBV5-1; 12 bases align to TRBD2. This CDR3 contains 15 residues. The ends lost 3 bases at V and 6 bases at J; junction bases unmatched: 4. The V gene's germline CDR1 is SGHRS and CDR2 YFSETQ. The full variable domain, completed using reference TRBV5-1 and TRBJ2-1, is KAGVTQTPRYLIKTRGQQVTLSCSPISGHRSVSWYQQTPGQGLQFLFEYFSETQRNKGNFPGRFSGRQFSNSRSEMNVSTLELGDSALYLCASSSTSGSVNEQFFGPGTRLTVL.